The 27 T cell receptor beta chains reported below all come from one sample, sequenced in a study of cytomegalovirus exposure and HLA in healthy donors. The study ran its PCR with 60 Vbeta and 13 Jbeta primers. Sequencing was performed with immunoSEQ multiplex PCR; in TCRdb, only in-frame clones are kept and a portion is missing. The data contain approximately 100,000 clones, around 59% of them singletons. Source material: PBMCs. The receptors derive from a human donor in good health.

This chain links TRBV7-3 with TRBJ1-1, with 8 bases lining up with TRBD1. The V gene's germline CDR1 is SGHTA and CDR2 FQGTGA. Trimming removed 4 bases from V and 0 bases from J; junction bases left unmatched: 4. The CDR3 is made up of 15 amino acids. CDR3 DNA: TGTGCCAGCAGCTACGGACAGGGAATGAACACTGAAGCTTTCTTT. Its translation is CASSYGQGMNTEAFF.

CDR3 residues: CASSLRQGVDEQYF. CDR3 sequence (DNA): TGTGCCAGCAGCTTGAGACAGGGGGTTGACGAGCAGTACTTC. The chain recombines TRBV5-6 with TRBJ2-7; 9 nucleotides align to TRBD1. Germline loops: CDR1 SGHDT, CDR2 YYEEEE. With V trimmed by 1 base and J by 5 bases, 4 bases remained unmatched. The CDR3 covers 14 residues.

This clone has just one count. The chain combines TRBV7-2 with TRBJ1-2; 7 bases map to TRBD1. This CDR3 contains 14 residues. V lost 5 bases and J lost 5; bases outside the gene matches: 8. Germline V lookup: CDR1 SGHTA, CDR2 FQGNSA. The CDR3 loop reads CASSQSRGKYGYTF. CDR3 coding DNA: TGTGCCAGCAGCCAAAGCAGGGGGAAGTATGGCTACACCTTC.

The J gene is TRBJ1-3, the V gene TRBV6-6; no clear D gene. The germline V gene encodes CDR1 MNHNY and CDR2 SVGAGI (reference sequence). V was shortened by 6 bases and J by 0 bases, with 12 bases between the two germline ends. The CDR3 extends over 15 amino acids. CDR3 DNA: TGTGCCAGCAGACGTCGGGGTTTCTCTGGAAACACCATATATTTT. Amino acids: CASRRRGFSGNTIYF.

The gene calls are TRBV6-5 and TRBJ2-7; tentatively, D is TRBD1 (6 bases). This CDR3 comprises 14 residues. Germline V gene lookup returns CDR1 MNHEY and CDR2 SVGAGI. The V end was cut by 2 bases, the J end by 5 bases, with 13 bases between. CDR3 in amino acids: CASSYAGVYNEQYF. CDR3 coding DNA: TGTGCCAGCAGTTACGCAGGGGTCTACAACGAGCAGTACTTC.

The V gene is TRBV5-6, the J gene TRBJ1-2, with TRBD1 matching over 9 bases. With 1 base clipped from V and 8 bases from J, the junction kept 9 bases outside the gene matches. This CDR3 comprises 15 residues. Germline CDR1 is SGHDT and CDR2 is YYEEEE. DNA of the CDR3: TGTGCCAGCAGCTTGACCCGGGACAGGGTATTCGGCTACACCTTC. It translates to CASSLTRDRVFGYTF. Full variable domain (remainder filled in from reference TRBV5-6 and TRBJ1-2): DAGVTQSPTHLIKTRGQQVTLRCSPKSGHDTVSWYQQALGQGPQFIFQYYEEEERQRGNFPDRFSGHQFPNYSSELNVNALLLGDSALYLCASSLTRDRVFGYTFGSGTRLTVV.

This clone was observed a handful of times. The rearrangement uses TRBV4-3 and TRBJ2-1; 9 bases are a match to TRBD1. Germline lookup yields CDR1 LGHNA and CDR2 YSLEER. The trim removed 0 bases at V and 6 bases at J, leaving 3 bases unmatched. CDR3 length: 15 residues. The chain's CDR3 is CASSQEGQGFNEQFF. CDR3 nucleotide sequence: TGCGCCAGCAGCCAAGAGGGACAGGGCTTCAATGAGCAGTTCTTC.

This sequence joins TRBV5-6 and TRBJ1-1; 7 bases agree with TRBD1. This CDR3 is built from 14 residues. CDR1 is SGHDT, CDR2 YYEEEE, per germline. After removal of 4 bases from V and 2 bases from J, the junction contained 5 bases not matched to a gene. The DNA of the CDR3 is TGTGCCAGCAGCGGTGACAGGGCTAACACTGAAGCTTTCTTT. Translation: CASSGDRANTEAFF.

V is TRBV2 and J is TRBJ1-6; possibly TRBD1 for D (6 bases). The CDR3 spans 14 residues. V was pared by 8 bases and J by 4 bases, with 12 bases between. Germline loops: CDR1 SNHLY, CDR2 FYNNEI. For the CDR3, the DNA is TGTGCCAGCCTCCGGACAGCTTATAATTCACCCCTCCACTTT. The encoded protein is CASLRTAYNSPLHF.

The chain recombines TRBV7-2 with TRBJ2-7; D possibly corresponds to TRBD2 (5 bases). The germline CDR1 and CDR2 sequences are SGHTA and FQGNSA. Between the trimmed V and J ends, which lost 5 bases and 0 bases, there was a span of 11 bases. This CDR3 region has 14 residues. The CDR3 here is CASSPDFSSYEQYF. The CDR3 DNA reads TGTGCCAGCAGCCCGGACTTTAGCTCCTACGAGCAGTACTTC.

The V gene is TRBV9, the J gene TRBJ1-2, with no clear D. The length of the CDR3 is 15 residues. CDR1 is SGDLS and CDR2 is YYNGEE in the germline V gene. V was clipped by 4 bases and J by 7 bases, with 20 bases between them. CDR3 region: CASSLRLGGGIGYTF. DNA for the CDR3: TGTGCCAGCAGCTTAAGACTAGGAGGCGGAATTGGCTACACCTTC.

The chain joins TRBV18 to TRBJ1-4; the D is unclear. CDR1 and CDR2 from the germline V gene are KGHSH and LQKENI. With 1 base removed from V and 8 bases from J, the gap between germline ends came to 14 bases. This CDR3 has 15 amino acids. The CDR3 DNA reads as TGTGCCAGCTCACCACTCGGCGGAGGTGGGGAAAAACTGTTTTTT. Protein: CASSPLGGGGEKLFF.

The V gene is TRBV6-5, the J gene TRBJ1-4, with 7 bases fitting TRBD1. The CDR3 contains 15 residues. Germline V CDR1 and CDR2: MNHEY, SVGAGI. The trim removed 7 bases at V and 6 bases at J, leaving 11 bases unmatched. The DNA for the CDR3 is TGTGCCAGCACCCGGACAGGCTTGGTGCATGAAAAACTGTTTTTT. This gives the protein CASTRTGLVHEKLFF.

The rearrangement uses TRBV27 and TRBJ2-1, with 8 bases lining up with TRBD2. The V segment lost 5 bases and the J segment 1 base; nucleotides outside the gene matches: 4. This CDR3 comprises 15 residues. Germline V gives CDR1 MNHEY, CDR2 SMNVEV (reference sequence). The CDR3: CASSGSGGSYNEQFF. CDR3 in DNA: TGTGCCAGCAGTGGCAGCGGGGGATCCTACAATGAGCAGTTCTTC.

The chain recombines TRBV21-1 with TRBJ2-5; TRBD1 is taken as the D call from the table, unchecked against the DNA. TRBV21-1 is a pseudogene segment. The CDR3 spans 13 residues. The CDR3 DNA reads TGTGCCAGCAGCAAACAGGGGGAAGAGACCCAGTACTTC. Protein: CASSKQGEETQYF.

This chain joins TRBV5-4 and TRBJ1-6; D unclear. Germline-derived CDR1 and CDR2 are SGHNT and YYREEE (reference sequence). V was shortened by 3 bases and J by 3 bases, with 10 bases between the two germline ends. There are 15 residues in the CDR3. This CDR3 reads CASSSAGNYNSPLHF. In DNA, the CDR3 is TGTGCCAGCAGCTCAGCCGGGAACTATAATTCACCCCTCCACTTT.

The chain has TRBV27 and TRBJ2-1; D might be TRBD2 (5 bases). CDR3 size: 16 residues. CDR1 MNHEY and CDR2 SMNVEV come from the germline V gene (reference sequence). Trimming took 1 base from V and 2 from J, leaving 12 bases between them. CDR3 DNA: TGTGCCAGCAGTTTATTTTACGGGAAGGCCTACAATGAGCAGTTCTTC. Encoded protein: CASSLFYGKAYNEQFF.

The chain combines TRBV18 with TRBJ2-1; 13 nucleotides match TRBD2. CDR3 length: 15 amino acids. The germline V gene encodes CDR1 KGHSH and CDR2 LQKENI. The V segment lost 6 bases and the J segment 6 bases; nucleotides outside the gene matches: 5. The CDR3 loop reads CASSPGLAGTNEQFF. CDR3 bases: TGTGCCAGCTCCCCGGGACTAGCGGGGACCAATGAGCAGTTCTTC.

The gene calls are TRBV4-2 and TRBJ2-5, with 7 nucleotides matching TRBD1. Germline V gene lookup returns CDR1 LGHNA and CDR2 YNFKEQ. After removal of 4 bases from V and 2 bases from J, the junction contained 10 bases not matched to a gene. This CDR3 region has 16 residues. CDR3 amino acids: CASSRTTGTTQETQYF. CDR3 DNA: TGTGCCAGCAGCCGAACGACAGGGACAACGCAAGAGACCCAGTACTTC.

The CDR3 DNA reads as TGTGCCAGCAGCTTGGATAGAGTTAGCACCTATGGCTACACCTTC. Translation: CASSLDRVSTYGYTF. The chain couples TRBV5-4 to TRBJ1-2, with unresolved D. Germline V gene data show CDR1 as SGHNT and CDR2 as YYREEE (reference sequence). The V gene lost 0 bases and the J gene lost 4 bases, with 13 bases spanning the gap. The length of the CDR3 is 15 residues.

The chain joins TRBV7-2 to TRBJ2-7; no firm D call. This CDR3 has 13 amino acids. From germline, CDR1 is SGHTA and CDR2 FQGNSA. The V and J ends lost 3 bases and 4 bases respectively, with 10 bases between them. The CDR3 coding sequence is TGTGCCAGCAGCTTCCGACTCCTTTACGAGCAGTACTTC. This codes for CASSFRLLYEQYF.

The V and J genes are TRBV5-1 and TRBJ2-7; 10 positions match TRBD1. The germline V gene encodes CDR1 SGHRS and CDR2 YFSETQ. V lost 3 bases and J lost 3; bases outside the gene matches: 3. CDR3 length: 14 residues. The CDR3: CASSSRTGGYEQYF. The CDR3 region has the DNA TGCGCCAGCAGCTCTAGGACAGGGGGCTACGAGCAGTACTTC.

The chain carries TRBV7-9 and TRBJ2-2, with a weak D call TRBD1 (6 bases). CDR1 is SEHNR, CDR2 FQNEAQ, per germline (reference sequence). This CDR3 is built from 15 residues. V was cut by 2 bases and J by 5 bases, with 12 bases left in between. DNA of the CDR3: TGTGCCAGCAGCTTAAAGGACAGCCCTACCGGGGAGCTGTTTTTT. It codes for CASSLKDSPTGELFF.

This rearrangement joins TRBV19 to TRBJ2-5, with D perhaps TRBD2 (6 bases). Trimming removed 6 bases at V and 1 base at J, with 15 bases between. This CDR3 has 15 residues. The germline V gene encodes CDR1 LNHDA and CDR2 SQIVND (reference sequence). CDR3 amino acids: CASSPGREVQETQYF. CDR3 bases: TGTGCCAGTAGCCCCGGCAGGGAGGTCCAAGAGACCCAGTACTTC.

The gene calls are TRBV5-4 and TRBJ2-7; 7 positions match TRBD1. V trimming: 2 bases; J trimming: 3 bases; junction bases outside the gene matches: 8. Germline lookup yields CDR1 SGHNT and CDR2 YYREEE (reference sequence). The CDR3 sequence is 15 residues long. CDR3 region: CASSFPRDRFYEQYF. The CDR3 DNA sequence: TGTGCCAGCAGCTTCCCCCGGGACAGATTCTACGAGCAGTACTTC.

The chain has TRBV6-5 and TRBJ1-5; TRBD1 is a possible D gene (5 bases). The germline CDR1 and CDR2 sequences are MNHEY and SVGAGI. Trimming shortened V by 5 bases and J by 4 bases, and 9 bases separated the two germline ends. This CDR3 contains 13 residues. CDR3 protein: CASSATGNQPQHF. CDR3 bases: TGTGCCAGCAGTGCAACAGGAAATCAGCCCCAGCATTTT.

This chain connects TRBV11-1 to TRBJ1-2, with 7 bases aligning to TRBD1. This CDR3 spans 16 amino acids. The V gene's germline CDR1 is SGHAT and CDR2 FQDESV (reference sequence). The J segment lost 4 bases and the V segment lost 5 bases, leaving 13 bases of the junction unmatched. This chain's CDR3 is CASSPGVDRPTYGYTF. The CDR3 DNA sequence: TGTGCCAGCAGCCCGGGGGTGGACAGGCCGACCTATGGCTACACCTTC. The complete variable domain, with remaining parts taken from reference TRBV11-1 and TRBJ1-2, reads EAEVAQSPRYKITEKSQAVAFWCDPISGHATLYWYRQILGQGPELLVQFQDESVVDDSQLPKDRFSAERLKGVDSTLKIQPAELGDSAMYLCASSPGVDRPTYGYTFGSGTRLTVV.